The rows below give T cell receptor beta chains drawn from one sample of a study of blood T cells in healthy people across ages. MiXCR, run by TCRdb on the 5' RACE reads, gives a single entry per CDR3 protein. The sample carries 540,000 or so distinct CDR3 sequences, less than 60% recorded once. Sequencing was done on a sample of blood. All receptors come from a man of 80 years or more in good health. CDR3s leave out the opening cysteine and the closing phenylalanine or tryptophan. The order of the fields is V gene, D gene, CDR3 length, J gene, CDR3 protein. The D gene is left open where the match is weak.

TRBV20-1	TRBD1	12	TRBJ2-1	SARHDEGAYEQF
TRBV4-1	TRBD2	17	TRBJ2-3	ASSHLLAGVLPSTDTQY
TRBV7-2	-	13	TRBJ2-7	ASSLASASPYEQY
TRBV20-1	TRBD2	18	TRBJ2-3	SARAPPPNRLADFTDTQY
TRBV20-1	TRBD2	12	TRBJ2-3	SAPGTSRTDTQY
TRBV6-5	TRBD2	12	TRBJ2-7	ASSYSRTRTEQY
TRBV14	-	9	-	ASSQVTEQY
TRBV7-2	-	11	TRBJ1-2	ASTKQGNYGYT
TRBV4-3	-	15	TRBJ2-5	ASSRDGSRRYQETQY
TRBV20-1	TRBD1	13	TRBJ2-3	SARAGQGETDTQY
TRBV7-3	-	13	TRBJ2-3	ASSLRDPRTDTQY
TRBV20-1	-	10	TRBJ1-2	SARDEGYGYT
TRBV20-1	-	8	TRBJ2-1	SARLQEQF
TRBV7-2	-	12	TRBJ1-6	ASSSSIGSSPLH
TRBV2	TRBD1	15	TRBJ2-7	ASSPTLKGATVYEQY
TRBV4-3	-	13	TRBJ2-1	ASSQQGWAYNEQF
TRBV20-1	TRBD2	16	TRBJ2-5	SARPSRHSGRARETQY
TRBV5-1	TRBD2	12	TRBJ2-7	ASSPGSGRSEQY
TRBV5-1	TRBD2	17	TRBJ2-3	ASSLALLPSGRLPDTQY
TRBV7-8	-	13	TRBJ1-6	ASSLAGDYNSPLH
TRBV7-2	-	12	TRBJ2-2	ASSLRRGTGELF
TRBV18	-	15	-	ASSRSGGSRTTYEQY
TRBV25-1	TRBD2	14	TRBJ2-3	ASSGTSGGEPDTQY
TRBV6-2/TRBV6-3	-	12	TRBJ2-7	ASSYIPKPYEQY
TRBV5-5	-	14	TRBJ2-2	ASSLVASRDTGELF
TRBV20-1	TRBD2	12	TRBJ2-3	SAPKRGVTDTQY
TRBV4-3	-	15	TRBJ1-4	ASSHHRARATNEKLF
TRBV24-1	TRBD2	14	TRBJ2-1	ATSAVAGSSYNEQF
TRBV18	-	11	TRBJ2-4	ASSPGTTAEQY
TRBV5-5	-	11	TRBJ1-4	ASSVEAEEKLF
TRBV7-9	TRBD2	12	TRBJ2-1	ASSVAGGGNEQF
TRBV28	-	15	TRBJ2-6	ASSFWADYSGANVLT
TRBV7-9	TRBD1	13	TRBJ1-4	ASSGPGQGSQKLF
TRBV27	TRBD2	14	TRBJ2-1	ASSLLAGGPTNEQF
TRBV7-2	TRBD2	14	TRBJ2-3	ASSFQGLAGSDTQY
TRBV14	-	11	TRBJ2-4	ASSQVSATAQY
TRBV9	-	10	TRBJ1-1	ASMAVNTEAF
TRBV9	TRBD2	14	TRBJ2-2	ASSAGLAGGTGELF
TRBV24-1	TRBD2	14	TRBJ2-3	ATSDSSGGPADTQY
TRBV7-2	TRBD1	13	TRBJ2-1	ASSLRDRGSHEQF
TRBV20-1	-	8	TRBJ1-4	SAKRDELF
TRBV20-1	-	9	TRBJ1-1	SAETNTEAF
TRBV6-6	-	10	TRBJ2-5	ASSYATETQY
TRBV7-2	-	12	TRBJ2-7	ASSSLDSMYEQY
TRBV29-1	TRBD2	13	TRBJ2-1	SVLQGSGGFNEQF
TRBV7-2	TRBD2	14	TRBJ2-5	ASSLSPAGYQETQY
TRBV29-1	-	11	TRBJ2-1	SVEALTYNEQF
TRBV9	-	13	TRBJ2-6	ASSRAGSGANVLT
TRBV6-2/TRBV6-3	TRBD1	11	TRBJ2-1	ASSYPDRNEQF
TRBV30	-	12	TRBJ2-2	AWSVYSNTGELF
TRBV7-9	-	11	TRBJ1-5	ASSLNVAQPQH
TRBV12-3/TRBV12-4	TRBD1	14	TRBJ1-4	ASRRRGTGGDEKLF
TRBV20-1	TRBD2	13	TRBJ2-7	SGRGLAGGSYEQY